This entry lists 20 T cell receptor beta chains sequenced from one sample in a study of CD8+CD57+ T cells in acquired aplastic anemia. According to the study, genomic DNA was the template for TCR beta VDJ and CDR3 profiling. TCRdb fed the reads into MiXCR, producing one record per CDR3 protein. The profile covers a few hundred thousand distinct CDR3 sequences, with 65% to 75% appearing a single time and 4% taken by the ten largest. The sample taken for sequencing was sorted CD4+, CD8+, or CD8+CD57+ T cells (not recorded which) from PBMCs. These receptors came from a human donor in good health, serving as a control.

J is TRBJ2-5 and V is TRBV16; D may match TRBD1 or TRBD2 (5 bases each). Per germline, CDR1 KGHSY and CDR2 FQNENV. This CDR3 is built from 14 residues. Trimming removed 1 base from V and 5 bases from J, with 11 bases in between. CDR3 in amino acids: CASSQWGSSETQYF. The DNA for the CDR3 is TGTGCCAGCAGCCAATGGGGGAGTTCGGAGACCCAGTACTTC.

The CDR3 DNA sequence: TGCAGTGCTAGATTCGGGGCGGATAATTCACCCCTCCACTTT. It codes for CSARFGADNSPLHF. This rearrangement joins TRBV20-1 to TRBJ1-6, with D possibly being TRBD1 (5 bases). This CDR3 contains 14 residues. V was cut by 2 bases and J by 5 bases, with 10 bases left in between. Germline V gene sequence: CDR1 DFQATT, CDR2 SNEGSKA (reference sequence).

J is TRBJ1-3 and V is TRBV2; tentatively, D is TRBD1 (5 bases). From germline, CDR1 is SNHLY and CDR2 FYNNEI. CDR3 length equals 17 residues. Trimming removed 4 bases from V and 4 bases from J, with 20 bases in between. The DNA of the CDR3 is TGTGCCAGCAGTGCCGGTAGGGGCCAAAGACAAGGAAACACCATATATTTT. Its protein product is CASSAGRGQRQGNTIYF.

The rearrangement links TRBV20-1 to TRBJ2-1; TRBD2 agrees at 7 bases. CDR1 and CDR2 from the germline V gene are DFQATT and SNEGSKA (reference sequence). This CDR3 spans 13 amino acids. CDR3 residues: CSRPSGVQLEQFF. CDR3 DNA: TGCAGCCGGCCGAGCGGGGTCCAACTTGAGCAGTTCTTC.

At least ten counts were recorded for this clonotype. The V and J genes are TRBV9 and TRBJ2-3, with a tentative D call TRBD1 (5 bases). Germline values: CDR1 SGDLS, CDR2 YYNGEE. The V end lost 1 base, the J end lost 0 bases, and 18 bases lay between the germline ends. The CDR3 is made up of 18 amino acids. DNA for the CDR3: TGTGCCAGCAGCGTACCCCCCCCGCCAGGGTTTAGCACAGATACGCAGTATTTT. Amino acids: CASSVPPPPGFSTDTQYF.

Remarks on this clonotype: A junction boundary mismatches the germline segment, possibly from a read error. The chain combines TRBV7-7 with TRBJ2-7; D ambiguous. Germline CDR1 SSHAT, CDR2 FNYEAQ (reference sequence). The CDR3 runs 13 residues. CDR3 nucleotides: TGTGCCAGCAGCTTAACAACGGGCGAAGAACATTTCTTT. It encodes CASSLTTGEEHFF.

This clonotype was recorded at least ten times. The chain employs TRBV9 and TRBJ1-1; D is undetermined. V gave up 0 bases and J gave up 6 bases, with 15 bases separating them. This CDR3 comprises 15 residues. Germline V gives CDR1 SGDLS, CDR2 YYNGEE. The CDR3 region is CASSVDAVFGAEAFF. The CDR3 nucleotides are TGTGCCAGCAGCGTAGACGCGGTATTTGGGGCTGAAGCTTTCTTT.

The chain joins TRBV5-1 to TRBJ2-3, with TRBD2 identical over 8 bases. V lost 4 bases to trimming and J lost 1 base; unmatched junction nucleotides: 11. Germline V gene data show CDR1 as SGHRS and CDR2 as YFSETQ. This CDR3 is 17 amino acids long. The CDR3: CASSHTDSRGGTDTQYF. The CDR3 DNA sequence: TGCGCCAGCAGCCATACAGACTCGCGGGGGGGCACAGATACGCAGTATTTT.

In its sample, this clonotype was seen many times. V is TRBV20-1 and J is TRBJ1-1, with D unresolved. Trimming removed 5 bases at V and 1 base at J, with 11 bases between. The CDR3 loop spans 13 amino acids. The germline CDR1 and CDR2 sequences are DFQATT and SNEGSKA (reference sequence). The CDR3: CSASARENTEAFF. The CDR3 region has the DNA TGCAGTGCTTCCGCGAGGGAGAACACTGAAGCTTTCTTT.

This clonotype has a handful of counts. The V and J genes are TRBV9 and TRBJ1-6; D remains ambiguous. The ends were cut back, 0 bases at V and 6 bases at J, with 16 bases in the middle. The CDR3 loop spans 17 amino acids. Germline V CDR1 and CDR2: SGDLS, YYNGEE. The CDR3 loop reads CASSVGVASGTNSPLHF. The DNA of the CDR3 is TGTGCCAGCAGCGTAGGGGTAGCATCAGGCACTAATTCACCCCTCCACTTT.

Concerning this clonotype itself: The junction shows a germline mismatch at one end, possibly a read error. J is TRBJ2-7 and V is TRBV7-8; perhaps TRBD1 as D (5 bases). Germline V gene data show CDR1 as SGHVS and CDR2 as FQNEAQ. The CDR3 length is 15 residues. CDR3 in DNA: TGTGCCAGCAGTGTAGCTCCAGGGAATCCCTACCAGCAGTACTTC. Translating gives CASSVAPGNPYQQYF. The variable domain in full, with the rest retrieved from reference TRBV7-8 and TRBJ2-7, is GAGVSQSPRYKVAKRGQDVALRCDPISGHVSLFWYQQALGQGPEFLTYFQNEAQLDKSGLPSDRFFAERPEGSVSTLKIQRTQQEDSAVYLCASSVAPGNPYQQYFGPGTRLTVT.

The J gene is TRBJ2-5, the V gene TRBV9; D not resolved. In germline, CDR1 is SGDLS, CDR2 YYNGEE. CDR3 length equals 14 residues. V lost 3 bases and J lost 14, with 23 bases in between. The CDR3 sequence: CASSAAPNTEAFYF. The CDR3 nucleotides read TGTGCCAGCAGCGCGGCCCCGAACACTGAAGCTTTCTACTTC.

The genes are TRBV7-3 and TRBJ2-3, with D tentatively TRBD1 (5 bases). This CDR3 spans 14 amino acids. The V gene's germline CDR1 is SGHTA and CDR2 FQGTGA. V lost 5 bases and J 13 bases, leaving 22 bases between the germline ends. The CDR3 nucleotides read TGTGCCAGCAGCCTACGCGCGGACAAAGACACCAAGTATTTT. Translated: CASSLRADKDTKYF.

To note about this clonotype: One end of the junction fails to match germline, which may point to a read error. This chain uses TRBV15 with TRBJ2-1, with 7 bases lining up with TRBD1. The J call is in doubt because the DNA end fits TRBJ2-7 better. The CDR3 covers 16 residues. In germline, CDR1 is LNHNV, CDR2 YYDKDF (reference sequence). The CDR3 is CATSWGTGAASDEQYF. CDR3 in DNA: TGTGCCACCAGCTGGGGTACAGGGGCGGCCTCCGACGAGCAGTACTTC.

The rearrangement uses TRBV20-1 and TRBJ2-7; a possible D gene is TRBD2 (7 bases). The CDR3 extends over 13 amino acids. V was trimmed by 6 bases and J by 5 bases, leaving 17 bases between them. The V gene's germline CDR1 is DFQATT and CDR2 SNEGSKA (reference sequence). CDR3 loop: CSAPRLGGDEQYF. CDR3 in DNA: TGCAGTGCCCCTAGACTAGGGGGGGACGAGCAGTACTTC.

J is TRBJ2-7 and V is TRBV9; 7 nucleotides line up with TRBD2. The CDR3 sequence is 12 residues long. Germline loops: CDR1 SGDLS, CDR2 YYNGEE. The CDR3 sequence: CASSLATYGDYV. DNA for the CDR3: TGTGCCAGCAGCTTGGCCACGTACGGGGACTACGTG.

The gene calls are TRBV5-4 and TRBJ1-2, with D uncertain. The V gene's germline CDR1 is SGHNT and CDR2 YYREEE (reference sequence). The CDR3 is 12 amino acids. Trimming stripped 4 bases from V and 13 bases from J, with 17 bases between. CDR3 protein: CASSQTSGSRTF. As DNA, the CDR3 is TGTGCCAGCAGCCAAACTAGCGGGTCCCGCACCTTC.

This clonotype was recorded many times. The chain carries TRBV3-1 and TRBJ1-2; D unclear. This CDR3 comprises 13 residues. The V end lost 5 bases, the J end lost 5 bases, and 12 bases lay between the germline ends. Germline V gene sequence: CDR1 LGHDT, CDR2 YNNKEL (reference sequence). The CDR3 sequence is CASSMFSGYGYTF. For the CDR3, the DNA is TGTGCCAGCAGCATGTTTTCGGGGTATGGCTACACCTTC.

About this clonotype: This may arise from a read error, as a much more abundant clone is one base away. In DNA, the CDR3 is TGTGCCTGGAGCCCCACAGGCATACAACCCCTCCACTTT. Its translation is CAWSPTGIQPLHF. V gene TRBV5-6 combines with J gene TRBJ1-6, with D perhaps TRBD1 (5 bases). There are 13 residues in the CDR3. Germline V gene sequence: CDR1 SGHDT, CDR2 YYEEEE. The V and J ends lost 10 bases and 12 bases respectively, with 20 bases between them. The entire variable domain, with the rest obtained from reference TRBV5-6 and TRBJ1-6, is as follows: DAGVTQSPTHLIKTRGQQVTLRCSPKSGHDTVSWYQQALGQGPQFIFQYYEEEERQRGNFPDRFSGHQFPNYSSELNVNALLLGDSALYLCAWSPTGIQPLHFGNGTRLTVT.

This clonotype appeared once. V gene TRBV20-1 combines with J gene TRBJ1-6; D gene uncertain. The V end lost 8 bases, the J end lost 0 bases, and 14 bases lay between the germline ends. The germline gives CDR1 DFQATT, CDR2 SNEGSKA (reference sequence). This CDR3 comprises 15 residues. CDR3 nucleotide sequence: TGCAGTTTGACGTCCTCTAGCTCCTATAATTCACCCCTCCACTTT. Amino acids: CSLTSSSSYNSPLHF.